This entry is about one TCR beta chain. Its cognate antigen has yet to be identified. There are no base qualities to consult, and no much larger clone falls within one base. These data originate in a study of cytomegalovirus exposure and HLA in healthy donors (dated by TCRdb to about 2017). Regarding the complete study: In an earlier analysis of some 550 of the donors, under 300 Gb of sequence data and 120 million or so unique TCR beta sequences from some 170 million T cells were reported. An early release covering over 500 HLA-typed donors comprised about 320 gigabases of sequencing data and 85 million to 100 million unique TCR sequences. Of the 300 to 450 genotyped donors, 65% to 90% were placed in the genetic ancestry cluster associated with self-reported Caucasian donors. The study was designed to test whether signatures of past pathogen exposure could be identified by cataloging public T cell receptors. The study profiled the T cell repertoires of under 700 subjects by immunosequencing and related them to cytomegalovirus serostatus. Along with the 666-subject first cohort, a separate validation cohort of around 120 different subjects was used. The study combined high-throughput TCR immunosequencing, statistical association of individual TCRs with disease status, and machine learning to predict cytomegalovirus infection status. A later analysis re-examined previously published TCR beta repertoires from over 500 donors and added high-resolution HLA genotyping to investigate patterns of TCR occurrence. Rather than using new phenotypic data, the later analysis identified candidate immune exposures from TCR beta sequences and from how often those sequences occurred across donors. In an earlier analysis of 587 of the donors, high-throughput TCR beta sequencing was used to judge whether each TCR beta V gene segment behaved as functional or pseudogenic. Donor age, sex, ethnicity and CMV serostatus were compiled alongside the repertoire data. In a later genetic analysis, genome-wide SNP genotypes for about 65% of the roughly 670 donors were used, and that subset was treated as a discovery cohort. All discovery cohort repertoires had been generated using a single sequencing platform. Both class I and class II loci were covered by HLA typing, at four-digit resolution. The number of donors typed differed by locus, with 629-630 for A, B, C, DRB1 and DQB1, about 500 for DQA1, under 610 for DPA1, and over 400 for DPB1. Roughly 5 DR-DQ haplotypes were handled as single units for association and clustering, since linkage in the cohort was strong. Among 300 to 500 genotyped donors of the cohort, an average of around 250,000 unique TCR beta nucleotide sequences was sequenced per donor, of which roughly 17% were non-productive. Broader findings and caveats from the paper: According to a later genetic analysis, donors in an Asian-associated ancestry cluster had fewer N-insertions in productive TCRs than the approximately 650-donor mean. In an earlier analysis of 500 to 650 of the donors, most TCR beta V segments appeared in productive rearrangements about 87% or about 30% of the time, broadly matching IMGT annotations. A later analysis found that most CMV-associated TCR beta chains appeared HLA-restricted, with HLA associations seemingly driven largely by CMV exposure. The earlier analysis of about 600 of the donors excluded 15 to 20 rarely observed V segments, including chromosome 9 orphons, because counts were too low. In a later analysis, HLA-associated TCR beta chains were found to be more clonally expanded and to have lower generation probabilities than equally common non-associated chains. In vitro tests confirmed that a few of the cytomegalovirus-associated TCR beta chains recognize cytomegalovirus antigens. The study listed 150 to 200 TCR beta chains as associated with cytomegalovirus. Most TCR sequences were seen in very few donors, while some public TCRs were found in many individuals. Cytomegalovirus status was reported to be diagnosed by the classifier with high specificity and sensitivity in both the original and validation cohorts. At a false discovery rate of 0.05, a later analysis linked 16,000 or so TCR beta sequences to specific HLA alleles. A further reported finding was that TCR beta sequences accurately predicted the HLA-A and HLA-B alleles for most subjects in the first cohort. For the cohort, immune exposure information was limited to CMV serostatus. In a later analysis, TCR association rates were found to vary across HLA loci, with the most associated TCRs seen for DRB1 alleles and the fewest for HLA-C alleles. The authors suggested that the approach could potentially be extended to other disease states and immunological phenotypes. When HLA alleles, especially DR and DQ, strongly co-occurred, TCR associations were difficult to assign to individual alleles. The sequencing pipeline was judged likely to have produced a cluster of highly shared sequence variants as a technical artifact. V-gene and J-gene trimming of TCR beta chains was associated with a missense DCLRE1C variant in a later genetic analysis, and the association was replicated in an independent cohort. A later analysis reported that several top co-occurrence clusters appeared linked to parvovirus B19, influenza, CMV and Epstein-Barr virus. Correlated functional status among segregating V segments might be attributable to linkage disequilibrium, but an unknown experimental factor could not be ruled out. Only TCR beta chains were sequenced in this cohort, and the absence of alpha or paired-chain data limited detectable features. Because some donors lacked HLA typing at each locus, the association tests relied only on the typed subset. Roughly uniform sequencing depth across donors was assumed in presence/absence analyses, although this assumption may not hold. Because the 87-base-pair reads could not distinguish some IMGT-functional V segments, including TRBV6-2 and TRBV6-3, those segments were excluded.

Trimming accounts for 3 bases at V and 2 bases at J, while the number of junction bases matched to no gene is 8. The CDR3 sequence holds 18 residues, the cysteine and phenylalanine included. The DNA shown is the 54-base CDR3, in frame from base 1. CDR1 KGHSH and CDR2 LQKENI are derived from the germline V gene. The cohort comprised some 700 healthy bone marrow donors. Cohort members were all nominally healthy when sampled, although unrecorded immune exposures were likely present. The donor was CMV seropositive and was included in the group of approximately 310 seropositive cohort members. A peripheral blood sample was provided by each donor, and peripheral blood mononuclear cells were used for TCR beta sequencing. Genomic DNA was extracted from the blood cell samples with the Qiagen DNeasy Blood Extraction Kit. Preparation of the library involved the immunoSEQ multiplex PCR assay. A mixture of 60 forward primers for TCR Vbeta segments and 13 reverse primers for TCR Jbeta segments was used in the multiplex PCR. The CDR3 region of rearranged TCR beta genes was amplified from genomic DNA by a multiplex PCR assay. Amplified TCR beta libraries were sequenced as 87-base-pair reads on the Illumina HiSeq System. The paper's data handling went like this. In a later analysis, roughly 80 million unique TCR beta chains were counted across the 500 to 850 repertoires, and around 10 million of these chains were shared by at least two donors. Raw reads were error-corrected and collapsed into unique sequences with a nearest-neighbor algorithm that merged closely related sequences to remove PCR and sequencing errors. V, D and J gene segments were assigned by aligning CDR3 sequences to IMGT reference sequences. For a sequence to be retained, a match of at least six nucleotides to both a V gene segment and a J gene segment was required. Rearrangements were called productive when the CDR3 lacked stop codons and stayed in frame with V and J; all others were non-productive. Following IMGT convention, CDR3 was defined as the stretch from the second conserved V-encoded cysteine up to the conserved J-encoded phenylalanine. The earlier analysis of about 560 of the donors excluded any sequence lacking an unambiguous match to a single V gene segment. In an earlier analysis of approximately 560 of the donors, a V segment was called functional when productive rearrangements were above 56.7%, and segregating when the standard deviation between donors exceeded 5%. A statistical classification framework was built to diagnose cytomegalovirus status from the catalog of TCR beta chain sequences. V and J gene assignment, in a later analysis, came from comparing TCR nucleotide sequences with IMGT/GENE-DB human TR gene sequences. A later analysis assigned CDR3 sequences and most-parsimonious VDJ recombination scenarios with the TCRdist pipeline. In a later analysis, each TCR beta chain was defined by its CDR3 amino acid sequence together with its V-gene family, and reads without a unique V-gene family were excluded. As a way to deal with suspected cross-contamination and a sequencing artifact, a later analysis dropped over 550 nucleotide sequences that were highly shared and had low generation probability. A later analysis calculated a clonal expansion index for each public chain from normalized within-repertoire ranks of inferred template counts. In a later analysis, generation probabilities were computed using a VDJ recombination model fitted to out-of-frame rearrangements, and the results were checked against IGoR. In a later analysis, TCR-TCR, TCR-HLA and TCR-CMV co-occurrence was scored with hypergeometric tests, and a repertoire-size bias correction was applied to TCR pairs. False discovery rates were estimated in a later analysis by permuting HLA or CMV assignments 20 times. A later analysis grouped co-occurring TCRs with DBSCAN, adding TCRdist sequence similarity when clustering within HLA-allele-positive subsets. Repertoires with fewer than 30,000 or more than 120,000 public chains were left out of co-occurrence clustering, as were four to six repertoires with anomalous nucleotide sharing. As stored in TCRdb, this immuneACCESS dataset retains in-frame rearrangements with V and J assigned. A fraction of the clones does not appear; measured against another copy, unresolved V genes explain less than half of the discrepancy, and the remainder lacks a known reason. The DNA gave D and trimming, while V, J and clone size come from that table. A total of under 150,000 clones appear in this sample, over 60% of them only once. Jointly, the top ten make up about 7.7% of the sample.

Sequenced input: PBMCs. The chain is made from TRBV18 and TRBJ2-6, with 9 bases in between that match TRBD1. This clonotype originated in a man younger than 35 in good health and CMV-seropositive. The nucleotide sequence is TGTGCCAGCTCACCGTTGGTGGGACAGGGAACTGGGGCCAACGTCCTGACTTTC. It codes for CASSPLVGQGTGANVLTF.